This TCR beta chain emerged from a study of beta chain features in type 1 diabetes. Study-wide results and limits: Among type 1 diabetes patients, VDJ junctions had fewer insertions and more deletions. Shortening of TCRB CDR3s, moderate but significant, appeared in all four CD4+ subsets of Type 1 diabetes patients.

Expressed TCRB transcripts were sequenced because the entire RNA isolate underwent reverse transcription. Method: immunoSEQ multiplex PCR; TCRdb's copy keeps in-frame clones and lacks some. The repertoire has more than 25,000 clones, roughly 50% of them found once; the top ten carry 0.3%. Remarks on this clone: No antigen is known for it.

CDR3 length: 13 amino acids. CDR1 SQVTM and CDR2 ANQGSEA come from the germline V gene. The sequenced sample was stem cell memory CD4+ T cells from blood. The TCR originated in a man aged 25 to 45 with type 1 diabetes. The rearrangement joins TRBV29-1 to TRBJ2-5; 8 bases agree with TRBD1. The better agreement between TRBJ2-7 and the DNA end casts doubt on the J call. The CDR3 here is CSAHKQGAYEQYF. For the CDR3, the DNA is TGCAGCGCCCACAAACAGGGGGCCTACGAGCAGTACTTC.